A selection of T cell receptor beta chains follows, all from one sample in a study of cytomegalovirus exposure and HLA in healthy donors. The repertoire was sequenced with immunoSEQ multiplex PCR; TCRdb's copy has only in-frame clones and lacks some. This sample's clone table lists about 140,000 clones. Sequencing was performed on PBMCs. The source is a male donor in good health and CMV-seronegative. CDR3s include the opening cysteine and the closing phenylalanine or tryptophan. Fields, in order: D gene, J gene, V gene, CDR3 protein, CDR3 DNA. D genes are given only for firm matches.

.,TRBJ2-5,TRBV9,CASSVAPRQGGQETQYF,TGTGCCAGCAGCGTAGCCCCTCGACAGGGAGGACAAGAGACCCAGTACTTC
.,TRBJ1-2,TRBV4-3,CASSQGPGTLGGRGYTF,TGCGCCAGCAGCCAAGGTCCGGGGACGCTGGGAGGACGTGGCTACACCTTC
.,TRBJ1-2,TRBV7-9,CASSLGGGRTDGYTF,TGTGCCAGCAGCTTAGGAGGGGGACGGACAGATGGCTACACCTTC
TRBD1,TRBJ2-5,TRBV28,CASSPDRGGGETQYF,TGTGCCAGCAGTCCGGACAGGGGGGGCGGAGAGACCCAGTACTTC
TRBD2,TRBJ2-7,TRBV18,CASSPSSGKAYEQYF,TGTGCCAGCTCACCCTCTAGCGGGAAGGCCTACGAGCAGTACTTC
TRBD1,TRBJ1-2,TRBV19,CASSFRDRAGYTF,TGTGCCAGTAGTTTCCGGGACAGGGCCGGCTACACCTTC
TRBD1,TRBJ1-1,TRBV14,CASSPWTGRGTEAFF,TGTGCCAGCAGCCCATGGACAGGGCGGGGTACTGAAGCTTTCTTT
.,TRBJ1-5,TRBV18,CASSSSVSNQPQHF,TGTGCCAGCTCATCTAGCGTTAGCAATCAGCCCCAGCATTTT
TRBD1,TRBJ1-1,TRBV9,CASSVTTGMNTEAFF,TGTGCCAGCAGCGTGACGACAGGGATGAACACTGAAGCTTTCTTT
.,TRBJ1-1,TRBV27,CASRPEGLPNTEAFF,TGTGCCAGCAGACCGGAGGGACTTCCGAACACTGAAGCTTTCTTT
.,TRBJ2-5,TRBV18,CASSPKVLKAGPQETQYF,TGTGCCAGCTCACCGAAGGTTCTTAAAGCGGGCCCCCAAGAGACCCAGTACTTC
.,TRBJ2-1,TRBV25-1,CASSGPRPRGNVHNEQFF,TGTGCCAGCAGTGGCCCTCGGCCTCGCGGGAATGTGCACAATGAGCAGTTCTTC
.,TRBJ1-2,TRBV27,CASSFWAGYGYTF,TGTGCCAGCAGTTTTTGGGCTGGCTATGGCTACACCTTC
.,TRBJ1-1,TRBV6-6,CASSYSIQDTEAFF,TGTGCCAGCAGTTACTCGATTCAGGACACTGAAGCTTTCTTT
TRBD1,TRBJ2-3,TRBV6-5,CASSADRGAKIAQYF,TGTGCCAGCAGCGCGGACAGGGGGGCGAAGATCGCGCAGTATTTT